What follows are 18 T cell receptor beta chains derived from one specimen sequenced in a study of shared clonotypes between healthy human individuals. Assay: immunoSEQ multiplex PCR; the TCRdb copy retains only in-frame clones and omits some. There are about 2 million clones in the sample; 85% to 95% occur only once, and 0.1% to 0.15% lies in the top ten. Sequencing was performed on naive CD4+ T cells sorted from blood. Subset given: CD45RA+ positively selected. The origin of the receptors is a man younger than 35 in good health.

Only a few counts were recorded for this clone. The DNA for the CDR3 is TGTGCCACCAGGGGTCAGCTCATGAACACTGAAGCTTTCTTT. Its translation is CATRGQLMNTEAFF. The chain is built from TRBV6-1 and TRBJ1-1; D might be TRBD1 (6 bases). The CDR3 spans 14 residues. The V gene's germline CDR1 is MNHNS and CDR2 SASEGT. V was clipped by 10 bases and J by 0 bases, with 15 bases between them.

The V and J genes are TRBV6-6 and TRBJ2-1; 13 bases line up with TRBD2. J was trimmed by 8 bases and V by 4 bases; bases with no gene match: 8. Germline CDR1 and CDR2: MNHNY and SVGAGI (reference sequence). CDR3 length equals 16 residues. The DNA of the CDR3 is TGTGCCAGCAGTTCCCGACTAGCGGGGGGATGGGATGAGCAGTTCTTC. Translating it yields CASSSRLAGGWDEQFF.

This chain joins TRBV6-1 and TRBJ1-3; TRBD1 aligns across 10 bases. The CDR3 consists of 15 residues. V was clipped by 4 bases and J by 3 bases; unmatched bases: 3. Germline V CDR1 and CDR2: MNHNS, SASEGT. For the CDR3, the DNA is TGTGCCAGCAGTGTCCGGGACAGGGGTGGAAACACCATATATTTT. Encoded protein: CASSVRDRGGNTIYF.

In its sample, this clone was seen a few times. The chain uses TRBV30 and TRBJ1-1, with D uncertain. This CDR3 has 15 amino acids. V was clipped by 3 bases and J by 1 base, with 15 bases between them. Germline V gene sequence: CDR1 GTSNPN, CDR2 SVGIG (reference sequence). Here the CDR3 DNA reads TGTGCCTGGAGCCAGACTCTCTCGAGGAACACTGAAGCTTTCTTT. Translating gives CAWSQTLSRNTEAFF.

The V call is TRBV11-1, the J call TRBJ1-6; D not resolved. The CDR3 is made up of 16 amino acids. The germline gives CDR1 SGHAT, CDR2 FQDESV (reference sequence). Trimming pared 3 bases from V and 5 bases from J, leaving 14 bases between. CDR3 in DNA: TGTGCCAGCAGCTTCATCGATTTTATTAATAATTCACCCCTCCACTTT. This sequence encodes CASSFIDFINNSPLHF. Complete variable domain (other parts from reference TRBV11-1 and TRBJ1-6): EAEVAQSPRYKITEKSQAVAFWCDPISGHATLYWYRQILGQGPELLVQFQDESVVDDSQLPKDRFSAERLKGVDSTLKIQPAELGDSAMYLCASSFIDFINNSPLHFGNGTRLTVT.

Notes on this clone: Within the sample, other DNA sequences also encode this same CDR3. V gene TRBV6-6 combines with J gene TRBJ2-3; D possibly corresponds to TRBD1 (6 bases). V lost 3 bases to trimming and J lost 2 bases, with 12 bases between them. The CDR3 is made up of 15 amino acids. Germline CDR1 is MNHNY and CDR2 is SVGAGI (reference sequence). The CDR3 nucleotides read TGTGCCAGCAGTTATGGGCAGGGGACCACAGATACGCAGTATTTT. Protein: CASSYGQGTTDTQYF.

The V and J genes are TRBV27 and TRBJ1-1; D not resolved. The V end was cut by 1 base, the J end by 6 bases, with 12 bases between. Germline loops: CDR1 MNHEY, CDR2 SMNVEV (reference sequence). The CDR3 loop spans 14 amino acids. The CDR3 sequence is CASSLWSGDAEAFF. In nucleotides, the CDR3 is TGTGCCAGCAGTTTATGGTCGGGAGACGCTGAAGCTTTCTTT.

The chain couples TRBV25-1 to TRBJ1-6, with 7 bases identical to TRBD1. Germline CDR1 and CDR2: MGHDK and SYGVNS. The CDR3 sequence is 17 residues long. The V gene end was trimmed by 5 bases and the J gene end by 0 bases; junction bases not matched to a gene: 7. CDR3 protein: CASSLGTESSYNSPLHF. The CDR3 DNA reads TGTGCCAGCAGTTTAGGGACAGAGAGCTCCTATAATTCACCCCTCCACTTT.

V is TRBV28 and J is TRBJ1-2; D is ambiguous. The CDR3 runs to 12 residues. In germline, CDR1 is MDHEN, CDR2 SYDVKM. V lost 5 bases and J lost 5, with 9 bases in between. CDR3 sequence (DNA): TGTGCCAGCAGTCCCCGGCTATATGGCTACACCTTC. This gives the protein CASSPRLYGYTF.

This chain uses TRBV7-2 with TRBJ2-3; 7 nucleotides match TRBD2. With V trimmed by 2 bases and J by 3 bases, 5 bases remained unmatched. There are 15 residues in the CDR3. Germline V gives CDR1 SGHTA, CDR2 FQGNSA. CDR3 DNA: TGTGCCAGCAGCTTAAGTCAACTAGCGACAGATACGCAGTATTTT. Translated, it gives CASSLSQLATDTQYF.

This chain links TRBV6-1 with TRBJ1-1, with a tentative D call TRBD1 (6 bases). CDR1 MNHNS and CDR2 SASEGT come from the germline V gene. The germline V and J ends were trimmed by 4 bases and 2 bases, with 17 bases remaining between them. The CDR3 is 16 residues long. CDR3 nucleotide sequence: TGTGCCAGCAGTGCCCATTTGAACAGGGCTAACACTGAAGCTTTCTTT. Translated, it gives CASSAHLNRANTEAFF.

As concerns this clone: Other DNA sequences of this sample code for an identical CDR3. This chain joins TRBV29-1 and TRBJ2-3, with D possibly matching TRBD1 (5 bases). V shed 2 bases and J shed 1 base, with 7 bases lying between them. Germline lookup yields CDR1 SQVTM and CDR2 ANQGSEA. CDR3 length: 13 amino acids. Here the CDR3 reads CSVERGGTDTQYF. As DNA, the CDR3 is TGCAGCGTTGAAAGGGGCGGCACAGATACGCAGTATTTT.

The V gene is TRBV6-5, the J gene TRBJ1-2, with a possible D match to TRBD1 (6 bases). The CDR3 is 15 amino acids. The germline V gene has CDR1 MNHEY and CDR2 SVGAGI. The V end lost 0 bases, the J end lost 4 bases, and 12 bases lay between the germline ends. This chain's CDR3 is CASSYSKGVPYGYTF. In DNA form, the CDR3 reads TGTGCCAGCAGTTACTCGAAGGGGGTCCCCTATGGCTACACCTTC.

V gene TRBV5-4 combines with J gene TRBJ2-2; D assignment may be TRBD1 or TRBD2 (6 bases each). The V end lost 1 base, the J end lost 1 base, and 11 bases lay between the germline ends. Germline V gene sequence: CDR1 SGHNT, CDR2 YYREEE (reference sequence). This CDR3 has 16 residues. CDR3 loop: CASSLRGGGNTGELFF. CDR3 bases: TGTGCCAGCAGCTTGAGAGGGGGAGGGAACACCGGGGAGCTGTTTTTT.

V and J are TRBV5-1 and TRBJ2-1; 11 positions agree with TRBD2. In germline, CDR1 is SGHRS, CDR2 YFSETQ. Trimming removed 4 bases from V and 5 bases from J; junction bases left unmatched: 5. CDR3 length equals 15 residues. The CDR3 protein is CASSELAGAHNEQFF. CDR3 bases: TGCGCCAGCAGCGAACTAGCGGGAGCCCACAATGAGCAGTTCTTC. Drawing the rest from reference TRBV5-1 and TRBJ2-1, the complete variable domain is KAGVTQTPRYLIKTRGQQVTLSCSPISGHRSVSWYQQTPGQGLQFLFEYFSETQRNKGNFPGRFSGRQFSNSRSEMNVSTLELGDSALYLCASSELAGAHNEQFFGPGTRLTVL.

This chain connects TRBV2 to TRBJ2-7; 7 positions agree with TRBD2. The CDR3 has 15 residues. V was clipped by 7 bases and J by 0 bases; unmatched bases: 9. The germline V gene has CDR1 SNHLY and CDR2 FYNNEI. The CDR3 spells CASTGGTILSYEQYF. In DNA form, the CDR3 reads TGTGCCAGCACTGGGGGGACTATACTCTCCTACGAGCAGTACTTC.

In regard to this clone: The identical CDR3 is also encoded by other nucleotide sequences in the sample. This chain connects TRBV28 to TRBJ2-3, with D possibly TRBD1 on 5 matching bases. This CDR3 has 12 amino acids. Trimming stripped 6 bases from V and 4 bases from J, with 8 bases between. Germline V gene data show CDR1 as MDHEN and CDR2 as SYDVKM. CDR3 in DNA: TGTGCCAGCAGCTTGACAGCAGATACGCAGTATTTT. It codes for CASSLTADTQYF.

CDR3 in DNA: TGTGCCAGCAAAGGGACAGCTTCCTACGAGCAGTACTTC. It encodes CASKGTASYEQYF. The chain links TRBV27 to TRBJ2-7; 7 bases are a match to TRBD1. V was pared by 7 bases and J by 1 base, with 4 bases of the junction left unmatched. From germline, CDR1 is MNHEY and CDR2 SMNVEV (reference sequence). CDR3 size: 13 residues.